This T cell receptor beta chain was sequenced in a study of CD4 T cells in relation to SARS-CoV-2 and coronaviruses. This clone occurred a few times. Antigen unknown. The method was immunoSEQ multiplex PCR; TCRdb's version includes in-frame clones alone and lacks a portion of them. The sample has some 11,000 clones; under 80% are singletons. The unexposed donors gave CD4+ T cells in 2011-2018, prior to COVID-19. CD4+ T cells were isolated from the cells after 10 days of culture. The CDR3 is 15 residues long. V was trimmed by 0 bases and J by 4 bases, leaving 10 bases between them. Per germline, CDR1 SGHRS and CDR2 YFSETQ.

The TCR was taken from a human donor in good health. Sequencing input: CD4+ T cells from PBMCs, cultured in vitro. The chain links TRBV5-1 to TRBJ1-4; D call uncertain. The CDR3 here is CASSLEGKVNEKLFF. The CDR3 DNA is TGCGCCAGCAGCTTGGAAGGAAAGGTTAATGAAAAACTGTTTTTT.